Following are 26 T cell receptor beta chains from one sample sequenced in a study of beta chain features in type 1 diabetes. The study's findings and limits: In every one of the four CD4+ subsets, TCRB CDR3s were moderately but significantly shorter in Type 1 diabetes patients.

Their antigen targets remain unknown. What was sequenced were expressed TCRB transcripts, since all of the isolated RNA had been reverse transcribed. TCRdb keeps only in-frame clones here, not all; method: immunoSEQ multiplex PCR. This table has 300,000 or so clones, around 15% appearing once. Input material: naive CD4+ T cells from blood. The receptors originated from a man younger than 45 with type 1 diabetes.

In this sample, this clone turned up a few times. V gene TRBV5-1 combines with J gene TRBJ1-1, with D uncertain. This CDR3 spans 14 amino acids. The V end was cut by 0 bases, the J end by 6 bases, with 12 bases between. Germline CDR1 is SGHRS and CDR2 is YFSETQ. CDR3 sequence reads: CASSLGSRVPEAFF. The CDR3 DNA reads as TGCGCCAGCAGCTTGGGGTCAAGAGTTCCTGAAGCTTTCTTT.

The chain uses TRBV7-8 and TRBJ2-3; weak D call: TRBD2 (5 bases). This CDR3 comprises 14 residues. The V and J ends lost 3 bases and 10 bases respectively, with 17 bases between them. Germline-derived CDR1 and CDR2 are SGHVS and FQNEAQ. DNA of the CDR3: TGTGCCAGCAGCTTGCCTAGACTACCTGATGCGCAGTATTTT. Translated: CASSLPRLPDAQYF.

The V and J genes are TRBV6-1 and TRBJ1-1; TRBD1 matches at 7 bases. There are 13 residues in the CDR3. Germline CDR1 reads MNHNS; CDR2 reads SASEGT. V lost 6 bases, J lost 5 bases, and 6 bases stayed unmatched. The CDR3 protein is CASSTTGATEAFF. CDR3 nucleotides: TGTGCCAGCAGCACTACAGGGGCTACTGAAGCTTTCTTT.

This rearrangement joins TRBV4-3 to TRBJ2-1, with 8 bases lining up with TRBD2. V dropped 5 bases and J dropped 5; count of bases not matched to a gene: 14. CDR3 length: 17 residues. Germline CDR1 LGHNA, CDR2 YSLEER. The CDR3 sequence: CASSEWGRGGGDNEQFF. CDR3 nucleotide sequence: TGCGCCAGCAGCGAGTGGGGTCGGGGGGGAGGTGACAATGAGCAGTTCTTC.

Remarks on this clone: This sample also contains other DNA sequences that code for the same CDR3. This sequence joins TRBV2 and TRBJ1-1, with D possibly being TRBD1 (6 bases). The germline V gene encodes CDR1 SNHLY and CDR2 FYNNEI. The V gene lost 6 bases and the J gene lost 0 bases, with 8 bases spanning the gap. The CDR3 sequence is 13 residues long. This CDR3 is CASSGQLNTEAFF. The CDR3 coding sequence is TGTGCCAGCAGCGGACAGCTGAACACTGAAGCTTTCTTT.

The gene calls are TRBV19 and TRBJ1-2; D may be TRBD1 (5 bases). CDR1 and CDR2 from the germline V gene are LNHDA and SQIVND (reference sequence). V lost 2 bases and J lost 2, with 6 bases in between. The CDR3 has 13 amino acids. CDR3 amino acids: CASSINRNYGYTF. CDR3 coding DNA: TGTGCCAGTAGTATAAACAGGAACTATGGCTACACCTTC. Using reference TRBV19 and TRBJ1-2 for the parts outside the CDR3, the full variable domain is DGGITQSPKYLFRKEGQNVTLSCEQNLNHDAMYWYRQDPGQGLRLIYYSQIVNDFQKGDIAEGYSVSREKKESFPLTVTSAQKNPTAFYLCASSINRNYGYTFGSGTRLTVV.

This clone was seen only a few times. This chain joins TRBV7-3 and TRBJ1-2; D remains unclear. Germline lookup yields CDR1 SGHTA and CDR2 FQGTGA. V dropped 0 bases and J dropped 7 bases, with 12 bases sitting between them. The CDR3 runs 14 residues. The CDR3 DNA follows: TGTGCCAGCAGCTTAACATACGGGGATGGTGGCTACACCTTC. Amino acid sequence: CASSLTYGDGGYTF.

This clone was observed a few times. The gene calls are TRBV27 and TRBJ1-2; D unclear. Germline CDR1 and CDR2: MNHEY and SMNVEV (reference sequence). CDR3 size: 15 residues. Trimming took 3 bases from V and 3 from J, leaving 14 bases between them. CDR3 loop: CASSFASSPYYGYTF. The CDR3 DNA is TGTGCCAGCAGTTTCGCATCAAGCCCTTACTATGGCTACACCTTC.

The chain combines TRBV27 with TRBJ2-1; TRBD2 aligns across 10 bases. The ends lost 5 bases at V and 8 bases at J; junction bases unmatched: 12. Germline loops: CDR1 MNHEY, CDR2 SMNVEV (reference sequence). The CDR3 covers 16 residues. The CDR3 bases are TGTGCCAGCAGTCCGGGGGGGAGCGGGAGGGCCTATGAGCAGTTCTTC. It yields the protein CASSPGGSGRAYEQFF.

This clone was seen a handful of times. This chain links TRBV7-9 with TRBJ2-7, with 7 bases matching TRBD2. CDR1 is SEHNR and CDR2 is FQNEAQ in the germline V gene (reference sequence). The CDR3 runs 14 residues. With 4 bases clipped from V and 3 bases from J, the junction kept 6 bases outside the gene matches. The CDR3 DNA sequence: TGTGCCAGCAGCTCCTTATCGGGAGGCTACGAGCAGTACTTC. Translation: CASSSLSGGYEQYF.

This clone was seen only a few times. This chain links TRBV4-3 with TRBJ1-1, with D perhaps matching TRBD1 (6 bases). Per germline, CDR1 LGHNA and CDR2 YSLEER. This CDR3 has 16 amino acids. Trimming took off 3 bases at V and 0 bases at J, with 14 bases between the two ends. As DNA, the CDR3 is TGCGCCAGCAGCCATCGTCCCGGGACATTGAACACTGAAGCTTTCTTT. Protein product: CASSHRPGTLNTEAFF.

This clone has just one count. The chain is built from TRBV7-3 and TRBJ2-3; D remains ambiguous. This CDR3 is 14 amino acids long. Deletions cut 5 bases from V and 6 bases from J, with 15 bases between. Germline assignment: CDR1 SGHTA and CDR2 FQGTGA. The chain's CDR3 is CASSNNGFKDTQYF. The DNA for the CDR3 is TGTGCCAGCAGCAATAACGGGTTTAAGGATACGCAGTATTTT. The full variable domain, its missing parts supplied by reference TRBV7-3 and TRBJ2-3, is GAGVSQTPSNKVTEKGKYVELRCDPISGHTALYWYRQSLGQGPEFLIYFQGTGAADDSGLPNDRFFAVRPEGSVSTLKIQRTERGDSAVYLCASSNNGFKDTQYFGPGTRLTVL.

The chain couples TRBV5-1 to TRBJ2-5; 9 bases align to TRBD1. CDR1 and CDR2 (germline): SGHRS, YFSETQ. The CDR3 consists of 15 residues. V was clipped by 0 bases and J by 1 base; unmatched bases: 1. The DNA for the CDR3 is TGCGCCAGCAGCTTGGACAGGGGGCTCCAAGAGACCCAGTACTTC. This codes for CASSLDRGLQETQYF.

This CDR3 is CASSLGVFTGELFF. DNA for the CDR3: TGTGCCAGCAGCCTGGGAGTCTTCACCGGGGAGCTGTTTTTT. The V and J genes are TRBV7-9 and TRBJ2-2; the D gene is possibly TRBD2 (5 bases). The CDR3 contains 14 residues. Germline V gene data show CDR1 as SEHNR and CDR2 as FQNEAQ (reference sequence). Trimming pared 5 bases from V and 4 bases from J, leaving 11 bases between.

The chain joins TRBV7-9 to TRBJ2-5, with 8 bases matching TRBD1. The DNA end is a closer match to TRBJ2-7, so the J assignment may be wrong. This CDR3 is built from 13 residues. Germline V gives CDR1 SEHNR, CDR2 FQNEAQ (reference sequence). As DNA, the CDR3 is TGTGCCAGCAGTCCGGACAGGGCCTACGAGCAGTACTTC. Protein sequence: CASSPDRAYEQYF.

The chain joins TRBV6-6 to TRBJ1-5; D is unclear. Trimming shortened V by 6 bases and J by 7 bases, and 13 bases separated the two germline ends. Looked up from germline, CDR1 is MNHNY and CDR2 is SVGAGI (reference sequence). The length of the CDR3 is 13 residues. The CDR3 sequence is CASSPMTRQPQHF. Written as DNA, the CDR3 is TGTGCCAGCAGCCCTATGACTCGGCAGCCCCAGCATTTT.

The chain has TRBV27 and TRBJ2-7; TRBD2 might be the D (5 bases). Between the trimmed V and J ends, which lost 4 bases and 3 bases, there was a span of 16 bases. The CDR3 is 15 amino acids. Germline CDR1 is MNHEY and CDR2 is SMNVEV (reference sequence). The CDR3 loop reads CASSSRALSGYEQYF. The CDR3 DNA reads TGTGCCAGCAGTTCGCGGGCCCTCTCGGGCTACGAGCAGTACTTC.

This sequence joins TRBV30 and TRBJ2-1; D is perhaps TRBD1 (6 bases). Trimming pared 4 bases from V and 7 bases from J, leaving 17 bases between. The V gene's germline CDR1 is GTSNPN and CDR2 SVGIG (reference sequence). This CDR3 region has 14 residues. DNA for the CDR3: TGTGCCTGGACCCAACAGGGTAGGTTGAATGAGCAGTTCTTC. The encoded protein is CAWTQQGRLNEQFF. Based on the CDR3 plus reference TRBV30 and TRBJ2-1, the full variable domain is SQTIHQWPATLVQPVGSPLSLECTVEGTSNPNLYWYRQAAGRGLQLLFYSVGIGQISSEVPQNLSASRPQDRQFILSSKKLLLSDSGFYLCAWTQQGRLNEQFFGPGTRLTVL.

The CDR3 DNA sequence: TGTGCCAGCAGTTTGAGGGAGGATGAGCAGTTCTTC. The encoded protein is CASSLREDEQFF. The chain links TRBV28 to TRBJ2-1, with TRBD2 as a possible D gene (6 bases). CDR1 is MDHEN, CDR2 SYDVKM, per germline. The V and J ends lost 3 bases and 8 bases respectively, with 8 bases between them. This CDR3 spans 12 amino acids.

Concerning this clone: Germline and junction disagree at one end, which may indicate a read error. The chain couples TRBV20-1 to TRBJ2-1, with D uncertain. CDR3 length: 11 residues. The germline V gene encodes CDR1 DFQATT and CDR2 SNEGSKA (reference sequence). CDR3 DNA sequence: TGCAGTGCTAGAGATCTCGATGAGCGGTTCTTC. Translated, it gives CSARDLDERFF.

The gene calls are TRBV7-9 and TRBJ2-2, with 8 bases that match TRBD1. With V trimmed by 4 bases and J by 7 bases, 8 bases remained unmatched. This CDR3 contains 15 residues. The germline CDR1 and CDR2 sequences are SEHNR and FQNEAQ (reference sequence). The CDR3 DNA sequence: TGTGCCAGCAGCTCAGCGGACAGGGTGATCGGGGAGCTGTTTTTT. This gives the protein CASSSADRVIGELFF.

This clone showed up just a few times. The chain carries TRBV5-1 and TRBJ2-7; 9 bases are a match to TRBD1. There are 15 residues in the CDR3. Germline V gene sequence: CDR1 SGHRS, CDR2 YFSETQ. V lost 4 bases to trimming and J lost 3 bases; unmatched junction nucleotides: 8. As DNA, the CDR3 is TGCGCCAGCAGCGGGGGACAGGGCTTCGTCTACGAGCAGTACTTC. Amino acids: CASSGGQGFVYEQYF.

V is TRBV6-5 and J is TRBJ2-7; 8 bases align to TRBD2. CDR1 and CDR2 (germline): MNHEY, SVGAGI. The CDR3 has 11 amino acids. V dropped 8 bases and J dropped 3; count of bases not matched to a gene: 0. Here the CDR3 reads CASREGYEQYF. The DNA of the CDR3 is TGTGCCAGCCGGGAGGGCTACGAGCAGTACTTC.

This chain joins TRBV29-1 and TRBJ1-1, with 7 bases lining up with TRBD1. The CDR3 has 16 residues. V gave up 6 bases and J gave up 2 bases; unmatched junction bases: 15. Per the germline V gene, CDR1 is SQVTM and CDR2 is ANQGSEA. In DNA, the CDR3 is TGCAGCGTACAGGGGATGCTCGGGACAGCCAACACTGAAGCTTTCTTT. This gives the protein CSVQGMLGTANTEAFF.

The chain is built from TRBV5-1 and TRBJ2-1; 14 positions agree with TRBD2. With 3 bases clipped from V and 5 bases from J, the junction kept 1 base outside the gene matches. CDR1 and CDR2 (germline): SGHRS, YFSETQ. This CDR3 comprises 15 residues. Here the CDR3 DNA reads TGCGCCAGCAGCTCGGGACTAGCGGGGGACAATGAGCAGTTCTTC. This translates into CASSSGLAGDNEQFF.

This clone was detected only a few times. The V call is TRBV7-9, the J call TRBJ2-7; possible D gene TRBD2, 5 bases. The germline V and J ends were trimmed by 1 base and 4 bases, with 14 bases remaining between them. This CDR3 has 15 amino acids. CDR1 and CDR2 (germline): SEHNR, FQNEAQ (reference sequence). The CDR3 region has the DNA TGTGCCAGCAGCTTAGGAGGGTCCTTAGCATACGAGCAGTACTTC. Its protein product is CASSLGGSLAYEQYF.